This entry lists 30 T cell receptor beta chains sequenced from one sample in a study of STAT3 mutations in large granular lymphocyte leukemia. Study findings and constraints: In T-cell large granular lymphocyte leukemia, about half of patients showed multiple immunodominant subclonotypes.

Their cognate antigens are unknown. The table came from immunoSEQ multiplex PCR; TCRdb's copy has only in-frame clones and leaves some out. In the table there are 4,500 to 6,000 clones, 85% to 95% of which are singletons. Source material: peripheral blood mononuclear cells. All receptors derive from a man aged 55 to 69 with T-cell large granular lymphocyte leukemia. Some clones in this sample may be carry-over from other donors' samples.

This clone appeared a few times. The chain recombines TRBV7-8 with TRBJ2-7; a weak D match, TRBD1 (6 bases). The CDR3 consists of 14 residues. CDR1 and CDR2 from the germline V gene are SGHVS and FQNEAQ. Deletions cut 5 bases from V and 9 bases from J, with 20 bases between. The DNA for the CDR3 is TGTGCCAGCAGCCCTGGACAGTCCCAGATTGGGCAGTACTTC. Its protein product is CASSPGQSQIGQYF.

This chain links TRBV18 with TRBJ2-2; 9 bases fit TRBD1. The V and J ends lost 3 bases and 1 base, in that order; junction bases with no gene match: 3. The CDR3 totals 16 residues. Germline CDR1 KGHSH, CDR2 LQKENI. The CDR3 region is CASSPMGQGNTGELFF. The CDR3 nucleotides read TGTGCCAGCTCACCGATGGGACAGGGGAACACCGGGGAGCTGTTTTTT. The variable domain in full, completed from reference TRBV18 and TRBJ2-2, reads NAGVMQNPRHLVRRRGQEARLRCSPMKGHSHVYWYRQLPEEGLKFMVYLQKENIIDESGMPKERFSAEFPKEGPSILRIQQVVRGDSAAYFCASSPMGQGNTGELFFGEGSRLTVL.

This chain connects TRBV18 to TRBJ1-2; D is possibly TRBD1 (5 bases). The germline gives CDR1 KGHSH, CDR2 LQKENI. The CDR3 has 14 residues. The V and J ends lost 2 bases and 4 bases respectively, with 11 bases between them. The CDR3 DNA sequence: TGTGCCAGCTCACCAGGCCAGGGTGCCTATGGCTACACCTTC. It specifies CASSPGQGAYGYTF. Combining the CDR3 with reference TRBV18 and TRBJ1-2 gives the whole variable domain NAGVMQNPRHLVRRRGQEARLRCSPMKGHSHVYWYRQLPEEGLKFMVYLQKENIIDESGMPKERFSAEFPKEGPSILRIQQVVRGDSAAYFCASSPGQGAYGYTFGSGTRLTVV.

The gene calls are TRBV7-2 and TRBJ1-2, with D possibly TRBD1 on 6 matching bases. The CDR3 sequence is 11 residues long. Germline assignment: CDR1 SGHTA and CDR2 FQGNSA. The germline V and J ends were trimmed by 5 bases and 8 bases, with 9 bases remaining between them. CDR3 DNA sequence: TGTGCCAGCAGCCTGGGACACGGCTACACCTTC. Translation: CASSLGHGYTF.

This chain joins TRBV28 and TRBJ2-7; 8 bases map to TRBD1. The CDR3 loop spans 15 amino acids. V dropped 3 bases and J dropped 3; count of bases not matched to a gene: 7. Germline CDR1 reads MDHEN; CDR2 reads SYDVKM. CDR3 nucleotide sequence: TGTGCCAGCAGTTTGACAGGGGATTCAGTCTACGAGCAGTACTTC. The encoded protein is CASSLTGDSVYEQYF.

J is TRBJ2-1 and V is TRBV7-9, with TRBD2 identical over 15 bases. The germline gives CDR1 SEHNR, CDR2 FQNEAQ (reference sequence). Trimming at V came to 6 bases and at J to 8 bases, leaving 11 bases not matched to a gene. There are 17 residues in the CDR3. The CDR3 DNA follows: TGTGCCAGCAGTCAGCGACCGGGACTAGCGGGAGGCGATGAGCAGTTCTTC. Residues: CASSQRPGLAGGDEQFF.

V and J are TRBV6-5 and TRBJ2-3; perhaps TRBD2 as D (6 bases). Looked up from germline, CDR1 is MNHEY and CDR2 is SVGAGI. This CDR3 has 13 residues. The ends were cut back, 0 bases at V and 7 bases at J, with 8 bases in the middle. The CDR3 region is CASSYSRGNTQYF. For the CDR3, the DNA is TGTGCCAGCAGTTACTCCCGGGGGAATACGCAGTATTTT.

The CDR3 here is CASSLTGTGGHNEQFF. DNA of the CDR3: TGTGCCAGTAGTCTCACCGGGACAGGGGGACACAATGAGCAGTTCTTC. The chain joins TRBV19 to TRBJ2-1, with TRBD1 matching 11 bases. The CDR3 sequence is 16 residues long. Trimming cost V 5 bases and J 5 bases; bases outside gene matches: 8. The V gene's germline CDR1 is LNHDA and CDR2 SQIVND (reference sequence). Supplemented by reference TRBV19 and TRBJ2-1, the full variable domain reads DGGITQSPKYLFRKEGQNVTLSCEQNLNHDAMYWYRQDPGQGLRLIYYSQIVNDFQKGDIAEGYSVSREKKESFPLTVTSAQKNPTAFYLCASSLTGTGGHNEQFFGPGTRLTVL.

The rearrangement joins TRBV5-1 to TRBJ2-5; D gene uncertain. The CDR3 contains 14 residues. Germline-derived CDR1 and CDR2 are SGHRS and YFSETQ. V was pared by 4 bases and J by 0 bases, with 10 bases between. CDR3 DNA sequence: TGCGCCAGCAGCCAAGGACGGGACCAAGAGACCCAGTACTTC. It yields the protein CASSQGRDQETQYF.

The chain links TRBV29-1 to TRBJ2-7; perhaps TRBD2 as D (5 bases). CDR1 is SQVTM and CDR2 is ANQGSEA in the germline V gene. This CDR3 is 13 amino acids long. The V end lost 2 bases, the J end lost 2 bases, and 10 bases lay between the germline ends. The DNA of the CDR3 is TGCAGCGTTGAAAGGTTTAGCGCCTACGAGCAGTACTTC. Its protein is CSVERFSAYEQYF.

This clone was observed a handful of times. The CDR3 nucleotides are TGTGCCAGCAGCTTGGAACAGGGGGGAAATGAAGCTTTCTTT. It yields the protein CASSLEQGGNEAFF. The V and J genes are TRBV5-4 and TRBJ1-1, with TRBD1 matching over 8 bases. J was trimmed by 7 bases and V by 0 bases; bases with no gene match: 5. Germline V gives CDR1 SGHNT, CDR2 YYREEE (reference sequence). The CDR3 runs 14 residues.

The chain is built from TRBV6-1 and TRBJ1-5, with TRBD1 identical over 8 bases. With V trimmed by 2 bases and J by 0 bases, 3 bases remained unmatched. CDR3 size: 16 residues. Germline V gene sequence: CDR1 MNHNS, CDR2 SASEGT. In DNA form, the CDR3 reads TGTGCCAGCAGTGAACAGGGACAGGCTAGCAATCAGCCCCAGCATTTT. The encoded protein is CASSEQGQASNQPQHF.

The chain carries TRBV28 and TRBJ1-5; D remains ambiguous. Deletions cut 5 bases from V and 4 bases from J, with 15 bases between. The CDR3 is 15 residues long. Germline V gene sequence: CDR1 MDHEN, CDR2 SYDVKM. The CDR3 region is CASSRAAGRNQPQHF. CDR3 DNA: TGTGCCAGCAGTCGGGCCGCAGGTAGGAATCAGCCCCAGCATTTT.

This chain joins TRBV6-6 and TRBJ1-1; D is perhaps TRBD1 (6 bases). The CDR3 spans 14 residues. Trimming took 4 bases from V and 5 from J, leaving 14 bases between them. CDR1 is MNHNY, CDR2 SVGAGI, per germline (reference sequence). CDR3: CASSLGARGTEAFF. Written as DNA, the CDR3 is TGTGCCAGCAGTTTAGGCGCGAGGGGGACTGAAGCTTTCTTT.

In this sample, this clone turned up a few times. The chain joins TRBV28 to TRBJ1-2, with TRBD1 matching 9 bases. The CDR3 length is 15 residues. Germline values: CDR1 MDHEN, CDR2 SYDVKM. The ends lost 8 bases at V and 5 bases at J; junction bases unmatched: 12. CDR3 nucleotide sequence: TGTGCCAGCGTACTCGCACAGGGGGCGCGGTATGGCTACACCTTC. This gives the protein CASVLAQGARYGYTF.

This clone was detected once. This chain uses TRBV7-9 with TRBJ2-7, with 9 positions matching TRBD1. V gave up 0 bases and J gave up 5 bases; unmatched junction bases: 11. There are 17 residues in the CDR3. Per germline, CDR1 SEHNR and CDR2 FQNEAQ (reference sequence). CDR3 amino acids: CASSLAPIGQGFNEQYF. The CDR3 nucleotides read TGTGCCAGCAGCTTAGCTCCTATTGGACAGGGGTTCAACGAGCAGTACTTC.

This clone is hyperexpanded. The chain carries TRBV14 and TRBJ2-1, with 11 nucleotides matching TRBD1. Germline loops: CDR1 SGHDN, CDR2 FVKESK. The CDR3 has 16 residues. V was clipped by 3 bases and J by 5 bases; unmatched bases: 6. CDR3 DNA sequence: TGTGCCAGCAGCCAGGTGCCGGGACAGGGGGACAATGAGCAGTTCTTC. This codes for CASSQVPGQGDNEQFF.

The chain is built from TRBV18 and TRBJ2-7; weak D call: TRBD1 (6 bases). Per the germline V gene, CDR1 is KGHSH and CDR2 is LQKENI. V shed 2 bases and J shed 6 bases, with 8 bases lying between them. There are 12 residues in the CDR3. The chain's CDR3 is CASSPGGVEQYF. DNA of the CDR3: TGTGCCAGCTCACCAGGGGGCGTCGAGCAGTACTTC.

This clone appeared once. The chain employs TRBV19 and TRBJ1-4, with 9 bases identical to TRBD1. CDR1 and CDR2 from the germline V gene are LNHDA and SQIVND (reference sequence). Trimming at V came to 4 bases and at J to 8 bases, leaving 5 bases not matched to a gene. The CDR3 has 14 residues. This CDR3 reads CASSSGQGWEKLFF. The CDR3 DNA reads TGTGCCAGTAGTAGTGGACAGGGGTGGGAAAAACTGTTTTTT.

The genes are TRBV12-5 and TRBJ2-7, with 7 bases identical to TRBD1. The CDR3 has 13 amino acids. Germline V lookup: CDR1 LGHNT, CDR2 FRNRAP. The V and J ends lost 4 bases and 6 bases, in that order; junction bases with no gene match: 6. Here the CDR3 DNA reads TGTGCTAGTGGTTCCGGGACAGAATCCGAGCAGTACTTC. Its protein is CASGSGTESEQYF. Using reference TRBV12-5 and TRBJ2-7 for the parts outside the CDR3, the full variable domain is DARVTQTPRHKVTEMGQEVTMRCQPILGHNTVFWYRQTMMQGLELLAYFRNRAPLDDSGMPKDRFSAEMPDATLATLKIQPSEPRDSAVYFCASGSGTESEQYFGPGTRLTVT.

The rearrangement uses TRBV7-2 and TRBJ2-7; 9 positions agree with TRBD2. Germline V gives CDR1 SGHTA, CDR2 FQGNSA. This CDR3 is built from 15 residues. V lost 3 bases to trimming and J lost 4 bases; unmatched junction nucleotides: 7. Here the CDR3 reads CASSLSAAGGYEQYF. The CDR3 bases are TGTGCCAGCAGCTTGTCGGCTGCGGGAGGGTACGAGCAGTACTTC. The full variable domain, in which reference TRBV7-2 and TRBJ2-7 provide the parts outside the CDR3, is GAGVSQSPSNKVTEKGKDVELRCDPISGHTALYWYRQSLGQGLEFLIYFQGNSAPDKSGLPSDRFSAERTGGSVSTLTIQRTQQEDSAVYLCASSLSAAGGYEQYFGPGTRLTVT.

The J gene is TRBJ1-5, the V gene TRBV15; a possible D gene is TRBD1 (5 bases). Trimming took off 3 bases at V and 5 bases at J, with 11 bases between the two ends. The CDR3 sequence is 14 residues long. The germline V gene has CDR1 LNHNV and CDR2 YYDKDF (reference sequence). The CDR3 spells CATSSGTVDQPQHF. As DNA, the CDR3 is TGTGCCACCAGCAGCGGGACGGTCGATCAGCCCCAGCATTTT.

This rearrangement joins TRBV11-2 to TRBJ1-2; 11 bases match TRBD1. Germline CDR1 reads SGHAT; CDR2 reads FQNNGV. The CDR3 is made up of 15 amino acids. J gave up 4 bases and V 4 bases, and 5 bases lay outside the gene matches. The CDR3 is CASSSGQGEPYGYTF. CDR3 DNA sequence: TGTGCCAGCAGCTCGGGACAGGGGGAACCCTATGGCTACACCTTC.

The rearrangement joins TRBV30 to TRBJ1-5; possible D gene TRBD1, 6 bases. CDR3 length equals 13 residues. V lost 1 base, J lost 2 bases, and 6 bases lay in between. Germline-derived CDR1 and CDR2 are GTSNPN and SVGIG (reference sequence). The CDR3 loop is CAWSGTGNQPQHF. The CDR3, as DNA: TGTGCCTGGAGTGGGACAGGCAATCAGCCCCAGCATTTT.

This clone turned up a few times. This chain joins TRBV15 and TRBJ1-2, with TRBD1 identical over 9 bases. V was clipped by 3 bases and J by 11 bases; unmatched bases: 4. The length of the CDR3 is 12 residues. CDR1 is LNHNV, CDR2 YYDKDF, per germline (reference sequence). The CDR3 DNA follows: TGTGCCACCAGCAGGGACAGGGGAAGGTACACCTTC. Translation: CATSRDRGRYTF.

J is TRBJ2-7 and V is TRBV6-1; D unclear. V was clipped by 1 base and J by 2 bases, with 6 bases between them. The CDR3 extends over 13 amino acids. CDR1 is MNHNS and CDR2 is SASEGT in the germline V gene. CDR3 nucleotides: TGTGCCAGCAGTGAAGGGTTGACCTACGAGCAGTACTTC. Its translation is CASSEGLTYEQYF.

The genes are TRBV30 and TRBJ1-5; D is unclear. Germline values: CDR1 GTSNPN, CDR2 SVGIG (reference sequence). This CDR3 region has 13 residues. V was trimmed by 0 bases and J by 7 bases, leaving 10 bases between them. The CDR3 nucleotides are TGTGCCTGGAGTGTAAGAGGGAACCAGCCCCAGCATTTT. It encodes CAWSVRGNQPQHF.

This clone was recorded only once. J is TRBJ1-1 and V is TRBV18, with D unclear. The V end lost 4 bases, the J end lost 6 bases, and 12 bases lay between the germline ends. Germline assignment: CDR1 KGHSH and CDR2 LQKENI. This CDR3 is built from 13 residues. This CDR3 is CASSLTREPEAFF. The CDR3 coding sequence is TGTGCCAGCTCACTAACCCGAGAGCCTGAAGCTTTCTTT.

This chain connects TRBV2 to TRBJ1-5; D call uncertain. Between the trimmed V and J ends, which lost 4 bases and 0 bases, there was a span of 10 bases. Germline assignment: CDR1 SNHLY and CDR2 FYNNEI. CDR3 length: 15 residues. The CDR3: CASSVERNSNQPQHF. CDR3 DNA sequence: TGTGCCAGCAGTGTGGAACGGAATAGCAATCAGCCCCAGCATTTT. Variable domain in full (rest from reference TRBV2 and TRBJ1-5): EPEVTQTPSHQVTQMGQEVILRCVPISNHLYFYWYRQILGQKVEFLVSFYNNEISEKSEIFDDQFSVERPDGSNFTLKIRSTKLEDSAMYFCASSVERNSNQPQHFGDGTRLSIL.

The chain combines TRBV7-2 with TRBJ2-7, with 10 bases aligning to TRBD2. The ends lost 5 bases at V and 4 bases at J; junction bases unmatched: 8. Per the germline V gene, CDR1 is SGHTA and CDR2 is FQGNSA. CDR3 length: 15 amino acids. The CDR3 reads CASSISGRAEYEQYF. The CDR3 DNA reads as TGTGCCAGCAGCATAAGCGGGAGGGCAGAGTACGAGCAGTACTTC.